The following is a T cell receptor beta chain sequence with its context. Its antigen is still unknown. This sample is part of a study of T cell responses to AZD1222 COVID-19 vaccine. General observations from the study: A mostly white British donor set with more females was recruited, and clonal diversity was possibly underestimated. When two AZD1222 doses had been given, Spike-specific TCR breadth and depth rose.

Per the germline V gene, CDR1 is LNHDA and CDR2 is SQIVND (reference sequence). The CDR3 is 17 amino acids. Trimming took 7 bases from V and 0 from J, leaving 20 bases between them. Clones were sequenced by immunoSEQ multiplex PCR, and TCRdb holds only the in-frame ones, with some missing. The sample includes 150,000 to 200,000 clones, 85% to 95% of them seen just once. The chain employs TRBV19 and TRBJ2-3; perhaps TRBD1 as D (6 bases). The clonotype comes from an adult in good health. Source: peripheral blood, taken on day 0 of AZD1222 vaccination. The CDR3, as DNA: TGTGCCAGTACCGCTCCCGGACAGTCTTCTAGCACAGATACGCAGTATTTT. This codes for CASTAPGQSSSTDTQYF.